This is a list of T cell receptor beta chains from one sample in a study of T cells after yellow fever vaccination. Using its own MiXCR run on the 5' RACE reads, TCRdb lists one record per CDR3 protein. The table lists over 110,000 distinct CDR3 sequences, roughly 8.2% of them singletons. The input for sequencing was CD4+ T cells sorted from PBMCs, taken 5 days after the yellow fever booster vaccination. The origin of the receptors is a man aged 30 to 45 who received the YFV17D yellow fever vaccine. The CDR3 runs from the conserved cysteine through the conserved F or W. A D gene is named only where the DNA matches it firmly. Some rows mark clone size as missing; the rest say once, few, many or name a class of expanded clone.

J gene: TRBJ2-5
D gene: -
V gene: TRBV7-8
clone size: many
CDR3 protein: CASSLMVQTQETQYF
CDR3 DNA: TGTGCCAGCAGCTTAATGGTCCAGACTCAAGAGACCCAGTACTTC

J gene: TRBJ2-1
D gene: -
V gene: TRBV12-3/TRBV12-4
clone size: many
CDR3 protein: CASTYHTNEQFF
CDR3 DNA: TGTGCCAGCACCTACCACACCAATGAGCAGTTCTTC

J gene: TRBJ1-4
D gene: -
V gene: TRBV7-9
clone size: many
CDR3 protein: CASSLDDPPNEKLFF
CDR3 DNA: TGTGCCAGCAGCTTAGATGACCCACCTAATGAAAAACTGTTTTTT

J gene: TRBJ2-5
D gene: -
V gene: TRBV4-3
clone size: many
CDR3 protein: CASSQDYRDVEETQYF
CDR3 DNA: TGCGCCAGCAGCCAAGACTACAGGGACGTGGAAGAGACCCAGTACTTC

J gene: TRBJ2-7
D gene: -
V gene: TRBV4-3
clone size: many
CDR3 protein: CASSPKVGTYSYEQYF
CDR3 DNA: TGCGCCAGCAGCCCGAAGGTCGGGACCTACTCCTACGAGCAGTACTTC

J gene: TRBJ1-1
D gene: -
V gene: TRBV20-1
clone size: many
CDR3 protein: CSAPRHRDTEAFF
CDR3 DNA: TGCAGTGCCCCGCGGCACAGGGATACTGAAGCTTTCTTT

J gene: TRBJ2-5
D gene: TRBD1
V gene: TRBV3-1
clone size: few
CDR3 protein: CASSHGLQGVETQYF
CDR3 DNA: TGTGCCAGCAGCCATGGCCTACAGGGGGTCGAGACCCAGTACTTC

J gene: TRBJ2-5
D gene: -
V gene: TRBV7-9
clone size: many
CDR3 protein: CASSPSRETQYF
CDR3 DNA: TGTGCCAGCAGCCCCAGTCGAGAGACCCAGTACTTC

J gene: TRBJ2-5
D gene: TRBD2
V gene: TRBV19
clone size: many
CDR3 protein: CASIGRTSGQETQYF
CDR3 DNA: TGTGCCAGTATCGGACGGACTAGCGGACAAGAGACCCAGTACTTC

J gene: TRBJ2-4
D gene: -
V gene: TRBV5-1
clone size: many
CDR3 protein: CASSPEGGNIQYF
CDR3 DNA: TGCGCCAGCAGCCCAGAGGGGGGAAACATTCAGTACTTC

J gene: TRBJ2-1
D gene: TRBD2
V gene: TRBV5-1
clone size: many
CDR3 protein: CASSLVAGGYEQFF
CDR3 DNA: TGCGCCAGCAGCTTGGTAGCGGGAGGTTATGAGCAGTTCTTC

J gene: TRBJ2-7
D gene: TRBD2
V gene: TRBV11-2
clone size: -
CDR3 protein: CASSTPGTSGRARYEQYF
CDR3 DNA: TGTGCCAGCAGCACCCCCGGGACTAGCGGGAGGGCCCGGTACGAGCAGTACTTC

J gene: TRBJ2-2
D gene: -
V gene: TRBV20-1
clone size: many
CDR3 protein: CSARVGGLNTGELFF
CDR3 DNA: TGCAGTGCTAGAGTTGGCGGGTTGAACACCGGGGAGCTGTTTTTT

J gene: TRBJ2-1
D gene: TRBD1
V gene: TRBV25-1
clone size: -
CDR3 protein: CASSETGTAGGYSENEQFF
CDR3 DNA: TGTGCCAGCAGTGAGACCGGGACAGCCGGCGGGTATAGCGAAAATGAGCAGTTCTTC

J gene: TRBJ2-3
D gene: -
V gene: TRBV5-1
clone size: many
CDR3 protein: CASSFPGDGDTQYF
CDR3 DNA: TGCGCCAGCAGCTTCCCCGGGGACGGAGATACGCAGTATTTT

J gene: TRBJ1-1
D gene: -
V gene: TRBV9
clone size: many
CDR3 protein: CASSVGGAGNTEAFF
CDR3 DNA: TGTGCCAGCAGCGTAGGGGGCGCCGGGAACACTGAAGCTTTCTTT

J gene: TRBJ1-5
D gene: -
V gene: TRBV20-1
clone size: few
CDR3 protein: CSATTGLYQPQHF
CDR3 DNA: TGCAGTGCTACGACAGGTTTATATCAGCCCCAGCATTTT

J gene: TRBJ1-6
D gene: -
V gene: TRBV3-1
clone size: -
CDR3 protein: CASSQRGSTNSPLHF
CDR3 DNA: TGTGCCAGCAGCCAGCGGGGCTCTACGAATTCACCCCTCCACTTT

J gene: TRBJ2-1
D gene: TRBD1
V gene: TRBV29-1
clone size: many
CDR3 protein: CSDLTGASNEQFF
CDR3 DNA: TGCAGCGACCTGACAGGGGCGAGTAATGAGCAGTTCTTC

J gene: TRBJ1-5
D gene: -
V gene: TRBV6-1
clone size: once
CDR3 protein: CASRPSPTVYSIQPQHF
CDR3 DNA: TGTGCCAGCAGACCTAGCCCGACAGTTTATAGCATTCAGCCCCAGCATTTT

J gene: TRBJ1-5
D gene: -
V gene: TRBV12-3/TRBV12-4
clone size: many
CDR3 protein: CASRGEDQPQHF
CDR3 DNA: TGTGCCAGCCGGGGAGAAGATCAGCCCCAGCATTTT

J gene: TRBJ2-7
D gene: -
V gene: TRBV7-2
clone size: many
CDR3 protein: CASSLGGQFRSSYEQYF
CDR3 DNA: TGTGCCAGCAGCTTAGGGGGCCAGTTTAGGAGCTCCTACGAGCAGTACTTC

J gene: TRBJ1-1
D gene: -
V gene: TRBV7-3
clone size: -
CDR3 protein: CASSLDPDRANTEAFF
CDR3 DNA: TGTGCCAGCAGCTTAGACCCTGACAGAGCGAACACTGAAGCTTTCTTT

J gene: TRBJ2-5
D gene: TRBD2
V gene: TRBV7-6
clone size: many
CDR3 protein: CASSPLAGGLETQYF
CDR3 DNA: TGTGCCAGCAGCCCGTTAGCGGGAGGCCTTGAGACCCAGTACTTC